What follows describes a single TCR beta chain. Its antigen is unknown. The data were taken from a study of cytomegalovirus exposure and HLA in healthy donors. PCR involved 60 Vbeta and 13 Jbeta primers. The repertoire was sequenced with immunoSEQ multiplex PCR; TCRdb's copy has only in-frame clones and lacks some. The sample lists a few hundred thousand clones, around 80% occurring once. The ends lost 7 bases at V and 0 bases at J; junction bases unmatched: 7. Germline assignment: CDR1 SQVTM and CDR2 ANQGSEA. The CDR3 consists of 14 residues. Broader study findings: Several top significant clusters appeared, in a later analysis, to be linked to common viral pathogens.

The rearrangement joins TRBV29-1 to TRBJ2-7; 9 positions match TRBD1. Sequenced material: PBMCs. The sequence was obtained from a woman aged 55-70 years in good health and CMV-seropositive. The CDR3 nucleotides read TGCAGCGCCGCACAGGGGGCGGACTCCTACGAGCAGTACTTC. This codes for CSAAQGADSYEQYF.